This T cell receptor (beta chain) was captured in a study of blood T cells in healthy people across ages. The use of a sample-barcoded 5' primer and a J-beta primer mix characterized a second PCR of about 7 to 12 cycles. TCRdb called the 5' RACE reads again in MiXCR, with one record for every CDR3 protein. The sample has some 1.5 million distinct CDR3 sequences, roughly 28% seen once. CDR1 is MGHDK, CDR2 SYGVNS, per germline. V gave up 2 bases and J gave up 5 bases; unmatched junction bases: 7. This CDR3 has 16 amino acids. The chain joins TRBV25-1 to TRBJ2-2; 8 nucleotides line up with TRBD2. Specimen: blood. This sequence was found in a woman aged 25 to 39 in good health. The DNA for the CDR3 is TGTGCCAGCAGTGAAGGGTCGGGAGGGAGGACCGGGGAGCTGTTTTTT. Protein: CASSEGSGGRTGELFF.